Listed below are T cell receptor beta chains from one sample, sequenced in a study of T cells in Graves' hyperthyroidism and ophthalmopathy. TCRdb redid the calling of the multiplex PCR reads with MiXCR, one entry per CDR3 protein. The repertoire holds roughly 550,000 distinct CDR3 sequences, with roughly 16% as singletons. The sequencing input was blood. The source of these receptors is a woman in her 30s with Graves' ophthalmopathy. Each CDR3 is given with its conserved first and last residue. A D gene is named only where the DNA matches it firmly. Expanded clones are given a class, and other clones once, few, many or no size at all.

d_gene,j_gene,abundance,v_gene,CDR3nt,CDR3aa
.,TRBJ1-4,few,TRBV5-4,TGTGCCAGCAGCTGGCCCGGGGCCAATAATGAAAAACTGTTTTTT,CASSWPGANNEKLFF
TRBD1,TRBJ1-5,.,TRBV6-1,TGTGCCACCCAACAGGGGCCAAGTCATCAGCCCCAGCATTTT,CATQQGPSHQPQHF
TRBD1,TRBJ1-1,.,TRBV20-1,TGCAGTGCTAGATCCCCAGGGGGAAACACTGAAGCTTTCTTT,CSARSPGGNTEAFF
.,TRBJ2-4,.,TRBV13,TGTGCCAGCAGCTCAAGGGGGTGGAGCGGCAAAAACATTCAGTACTTC,CASSSRGWSGKNIQYF
.,TRBJ1-1,few,TRBV6-6,TGTGCCAGCAGTTACTCGTCGAGGTCCGTACACCCCCGGACTGAAGCTTTCTTT,CASSYSSRSVHPRTEAFF
TRBD2,TRBJ2-3,.,TRBV7-2,TGTGCCAGCAGCTTCGGACTAGCGGGCTCAGATACGCAGTATTTT,CASSFGLAGSDTQYF
TRBD2,TRBJ2-7,.,TRBV6-1,TGTGCCAGCACCACGGGACTAGCGGACGAGCAGTACTTC,CASTTGLADEQYF
.,TRBJ2-2,few,TRBV7-9,TGTGCCAGCAGCTTAGGGCAGGTCACCGGGGAGCTGTTTTTT,CASSLGQVTGELFF
.,TRBJ1-6,.,TRBV27,TGTGCCAGCAGTTTCGCAGGGACGAATTCACCCCTCCACTTT,CASSFAGTNSPLHF
.,TRBJ1-1,many,TRBV25-1,TGTGCCAGCAGTGAATTTGGTAGGGACACTGAAGCTTTCTTT,CASSEFGRDTEAFF